Detailed here is one T cell receptor beta chain. There is no known antigen for this receptor. One base away there is no much larger clone; base qualities are not given. The same CDR3 is also encoded by other DNA sequences in this sample. This record belongs to a study of shared clonotypes between healthy human individuals (dated by TCRdb to about 2020). Regarding the complete study: The cohort included three men and a couple of women between 18 and 49 years of age. For each donor, three plates each were used for CD4 naive and CD4 memory, two plates were used for CD8 naive, and one plate was used for CD8 memory. Blood TCR repertoires of about 5 healthy adults were deeply sequenced to estimate repertoire size and the extent of clonotype sharing between individuals. Different laboratories and diverse techniques were used to prepare libraries and sequence TCR repertoires, to increase sequencing depth and limit assay-specific biases. Leukapheresis yielded between about 0.85 and 10 billion PBMCs per donor. Findings and caveats that apply to the study as a whole: Clonotypes shared by all four sorted-subset donors showed higher generation probabilities than non-shared clonotypes. Incomplete sequencing was indicated by rarefaction of sorted-subset datasets, despite the large sequencing depth. Around 5.4% of naive CD4, 3.5% of naive CD8, about 2.5% of memory CD4, and about 0.4% of memory CD8 clonotypes were shared across a handful of donors. Estimated clonotype richness was generally larger for naive than for memory subsets. The small number of donors limited the genetic and exposure-history diversity represented. Sampling was limited to blood, and TCR repertoires in tissue likely differ from TCR repertoires in blood. Based on pairwise subsampling, the degree of clonotype sharing among donors was expected to be affected by sequencing depth.

Donors were healthy HIV-negative adults with no recently reported acute infections or vaccinations. Only Caucasian adults living in Nashville, Tennessee, USA were represented among the donors. CD4+ T cells were enriched through magnetic negative selection, after which naive cells were positively selected on CD45RA and the remaining negative fraction served as the memory subset. Blood was obtained by leukapheresis, after which PBMCs were separated by Ficoll-Histopaque density gradient centrifugation and cryopreserved in liquid nitrogen vapor phase. Analytical flow cytometry was used to check the purity and quantity of each magnetically sorted T cell population. Each sorted fraction had its genomic DNA isolated and then quantified by UV absorbance on a Nanodrop 2000c. The germline V gene sets CDR1 to SGHRS and CDR2 to YFSETQ. Including cysteine and phenylalanine, the CDR3 has 15 amino acids. Only the CDR3 DNA stays, 45 bases, in frame from base 1. V drops 1 base and J drops 1 base, leaving 8 bases in between.

TCR CDR3 regions were amplified from genomic DNA by multiplex PCR using the deep immunoSEQ assay. For each cell subset, the extracted genomic DNA was distributed evenly across all wells of several immunoSEQ 96-well plates, and each plate served as one replicate. Each replicate PCR for sorted subsets received around 0.2 ug genomic DNA, equal to roughly 30,000 T cell genomes. Purified libraries were measured with a Qubit 3.0 fluorometer, size-checked on a Bioanalyzer 2100, and measured again with the KAPA Library Quantification kit. A separate single-read 150-cycle Illumina NextSeq 550 flow cell was used to sequence each immunoSEQ 96-well plate. From the authors' description of their analysis: Because the immunoSEQ output held only junctional sequences and lacked quality scores, the filtering could not match the filtering applied to full-length reads. Sequences were annotated with PyIR, a Python wrapper for IgBLAST v1.9, using IMGT germline references to assign V/J genes and CDR3. Any read was removed if the V/J assignment was weak (E-value above 1e-6), the CDR3 was missing, or the read contained stop codons, out-of-frame junctions, or ambiguous translated residues. V3J clonotypes were defined as sequences sharing the same inferred V gene, J gene, and CDR3 amino acid sequence. Percentage overlap between repertoires was calculated by dividing the number of shared unique clonotypes by the size of the smaller repertoire. RTK rarefaction, the Chao1 estimator, and Recon v2.1 estimates of unobserved clonotypes were used to assess repertoire richness. Generation probabilities for all TCRbeta clonotypes obtained by the gDNA method from several donors were computed using OLGA. TCRdb limited this immuneACCESS table to in-frame rearrangements with V and J called. A share of clones is missing; checked studies link under half to unresolved V genes, and the rest is unexplained. The V and J calls and clone size come from that table; D and trimming were worked out from the DNA. The table for this sample lists some 2,400,000 clones; approximately 95% of them were counted only once. The top ten clones comprise 0.1% to 0.15% of the sample.

Specimen: naive CD4+ T cells sorted from blood. Interpreted using the paper, the cell subset or site label stands for: CD45RA+ positively selected. This receptor chain uses TRBV5-1 and TRBJ1-4; D gene: possibly TRBD1, on 5 matching bases. The receptor was isolated from a young man in good health. At the DNA level, the sequence is TGCGCCAGCAGCTTGTTGGGGGGAACTAATGAAAAACTGTTTTTT. Protein translation: CASSLLGGTNEKLFF.